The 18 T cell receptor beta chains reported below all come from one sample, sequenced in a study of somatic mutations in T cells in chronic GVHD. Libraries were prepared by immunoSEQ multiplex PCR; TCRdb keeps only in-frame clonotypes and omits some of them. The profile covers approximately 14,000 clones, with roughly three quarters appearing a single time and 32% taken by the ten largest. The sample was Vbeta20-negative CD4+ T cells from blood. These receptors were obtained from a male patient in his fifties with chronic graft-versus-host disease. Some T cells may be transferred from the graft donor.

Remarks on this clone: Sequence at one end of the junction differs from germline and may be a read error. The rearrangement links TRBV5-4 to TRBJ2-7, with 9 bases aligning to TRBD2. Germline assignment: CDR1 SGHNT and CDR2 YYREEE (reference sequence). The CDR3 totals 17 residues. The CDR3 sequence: CASSQETLAGRNYEQYF. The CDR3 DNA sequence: TGCGCCAGCAGCCAAGAAACCCTAGCGGGAAGAAACTACGAGCAGTACTTC.

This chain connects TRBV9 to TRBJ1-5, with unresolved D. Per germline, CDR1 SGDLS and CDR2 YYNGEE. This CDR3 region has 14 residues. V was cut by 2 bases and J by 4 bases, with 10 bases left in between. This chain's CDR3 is CASSVGTGNQPQHF. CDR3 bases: TGTGCCAGCAGCGTCGGAACGGGAAATCAGCCCCAGCATTTT.

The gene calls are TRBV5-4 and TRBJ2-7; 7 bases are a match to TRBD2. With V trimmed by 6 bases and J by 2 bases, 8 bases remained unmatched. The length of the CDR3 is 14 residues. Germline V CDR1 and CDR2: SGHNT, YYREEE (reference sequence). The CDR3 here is CASNPLAEPYEQYF. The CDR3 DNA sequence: TGTGCCAGCAACCCGCTAGCGGAGCCCTACGAGCAGTACTTC. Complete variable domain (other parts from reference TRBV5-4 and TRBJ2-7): ETGVTQSPTHLIKTRGQQVTLRCSSQSGHNTVSWYQQALGQGPQFIFQYYREEENGRGNFPPRFSGLQFPNYSSELNVNALELDDSALYLCASNPLAEPYEQYFGPGTRLTVT.

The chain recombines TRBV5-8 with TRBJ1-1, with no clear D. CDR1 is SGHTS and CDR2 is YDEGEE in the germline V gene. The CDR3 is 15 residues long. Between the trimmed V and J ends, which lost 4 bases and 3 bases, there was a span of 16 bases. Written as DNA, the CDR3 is TGTGCCAGCAGCCCCCTTGGGTGGCGGGACACTGAAGCTTTCTTT. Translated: CASSPLGWRDTEAFF.

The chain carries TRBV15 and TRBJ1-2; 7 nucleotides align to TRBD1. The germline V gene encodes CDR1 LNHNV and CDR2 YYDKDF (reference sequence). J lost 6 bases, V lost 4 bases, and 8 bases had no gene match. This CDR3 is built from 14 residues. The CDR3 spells CATSTRGLVDGYTF. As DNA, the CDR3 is TGTGCCACCAGCACGAGGGGGCTAGTCGATGGCTACACCTTC.

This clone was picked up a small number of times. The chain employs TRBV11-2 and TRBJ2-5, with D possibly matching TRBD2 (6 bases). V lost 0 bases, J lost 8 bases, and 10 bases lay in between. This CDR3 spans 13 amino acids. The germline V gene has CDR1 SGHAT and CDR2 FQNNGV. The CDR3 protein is CASSLEMGGTQYF. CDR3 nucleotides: TGTGCCAGCAGCTTAGAGATGGGGGGAACCCAGTACTTC.

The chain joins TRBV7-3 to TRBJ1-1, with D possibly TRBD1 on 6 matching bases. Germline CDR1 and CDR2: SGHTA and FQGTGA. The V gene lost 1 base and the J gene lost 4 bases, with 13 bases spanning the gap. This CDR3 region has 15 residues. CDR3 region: CASSLIGGGGTEAFF. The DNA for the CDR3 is TGTGCCAGCAGCTTAATCGGGGGAGGGGGCACTGAAGCTTTCTTT.

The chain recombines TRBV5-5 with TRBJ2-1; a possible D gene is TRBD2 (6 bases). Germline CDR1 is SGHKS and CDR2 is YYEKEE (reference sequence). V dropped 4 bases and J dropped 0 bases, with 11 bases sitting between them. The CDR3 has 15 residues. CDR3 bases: TGTGCCAGCAGCATGACGGGAGACTCCTACAATGAGCAGTTCTTC. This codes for CASSMTGDSYNEQFF.

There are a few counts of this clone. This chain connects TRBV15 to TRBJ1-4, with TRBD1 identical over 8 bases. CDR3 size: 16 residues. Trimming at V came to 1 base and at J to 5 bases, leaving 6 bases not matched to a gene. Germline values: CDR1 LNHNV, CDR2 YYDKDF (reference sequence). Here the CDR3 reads CATSRGTGQINEKLFF. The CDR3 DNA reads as TGTGCCACCAGCAGAGGGACAGGGCAAATAAATGAAAAACTGTTTTTT.

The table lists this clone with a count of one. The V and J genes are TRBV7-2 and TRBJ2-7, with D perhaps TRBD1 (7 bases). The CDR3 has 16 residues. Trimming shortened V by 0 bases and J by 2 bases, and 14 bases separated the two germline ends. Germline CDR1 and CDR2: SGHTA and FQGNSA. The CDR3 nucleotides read TGTGCCAGCAGCTTAGCCCTGGCAGGGGGGCCCTACGAGCAGTACTTC. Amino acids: CASSLALAGGPYEQYF.

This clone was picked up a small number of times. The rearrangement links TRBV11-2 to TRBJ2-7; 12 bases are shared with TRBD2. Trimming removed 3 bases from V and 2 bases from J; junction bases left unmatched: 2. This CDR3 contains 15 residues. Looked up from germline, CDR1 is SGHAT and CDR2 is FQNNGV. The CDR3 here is CASSLRTSGTYEQYF. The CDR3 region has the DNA TGTGCCAGCAGCTTGCGGACTAGCGGGACCTACGAGCAGTACTTC.

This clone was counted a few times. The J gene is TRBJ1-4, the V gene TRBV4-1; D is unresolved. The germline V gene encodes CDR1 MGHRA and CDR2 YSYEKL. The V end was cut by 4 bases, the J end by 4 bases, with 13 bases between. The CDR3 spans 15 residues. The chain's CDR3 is CASSPTGGFNEKLFF. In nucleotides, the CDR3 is TGCGCCAGCAGCCCCACGGGAGGGTTTAATGAAAAACTGTTTTTT.

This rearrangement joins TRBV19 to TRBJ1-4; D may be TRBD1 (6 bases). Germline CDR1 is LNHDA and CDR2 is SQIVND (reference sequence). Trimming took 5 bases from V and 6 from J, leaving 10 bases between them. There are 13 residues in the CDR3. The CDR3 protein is CASSPGTHEKLFF. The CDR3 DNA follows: TGTGCCAGTAGTCCCGGGACACATGAAAAACTGTTTTTT.

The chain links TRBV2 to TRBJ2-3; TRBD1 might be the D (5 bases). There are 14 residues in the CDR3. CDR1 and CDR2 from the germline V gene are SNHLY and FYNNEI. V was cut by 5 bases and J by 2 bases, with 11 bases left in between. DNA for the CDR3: TGTGCCAGCAGTTATAGGGGCTCCACAGATACGCAGTATTTT. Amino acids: CASSYRGSTDTQYF.

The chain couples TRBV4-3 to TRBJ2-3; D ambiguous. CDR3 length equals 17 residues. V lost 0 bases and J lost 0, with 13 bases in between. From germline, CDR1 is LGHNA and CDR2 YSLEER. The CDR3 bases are TGCGCCAGCAGCCAAGATTTAGAAATTCCTAGCACAGATACGCAGTATTTT. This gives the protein CASSQDLEIPSTDTQYF.

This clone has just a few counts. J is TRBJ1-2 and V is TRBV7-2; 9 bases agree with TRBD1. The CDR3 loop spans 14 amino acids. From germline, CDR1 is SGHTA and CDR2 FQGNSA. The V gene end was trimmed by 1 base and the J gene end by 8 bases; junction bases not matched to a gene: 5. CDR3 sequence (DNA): TGTGCCAGCAGCTTAGACCCGACAGGGGGAGGCTACACCTTC. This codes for CASSLDPTGGGYTF.

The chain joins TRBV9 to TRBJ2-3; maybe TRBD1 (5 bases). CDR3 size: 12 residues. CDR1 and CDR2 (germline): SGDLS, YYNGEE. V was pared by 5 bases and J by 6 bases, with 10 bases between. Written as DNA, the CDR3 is TGTGCCAGCAGTCCTAACAGGGATACGCAGTATTTT. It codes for CASSPNRDTQYF.

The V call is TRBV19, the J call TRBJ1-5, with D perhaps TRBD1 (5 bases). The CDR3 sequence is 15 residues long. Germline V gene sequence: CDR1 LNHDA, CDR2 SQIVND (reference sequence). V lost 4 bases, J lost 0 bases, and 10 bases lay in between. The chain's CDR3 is CASSNRQYSNQPQHF. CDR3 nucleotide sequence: TGTGCCAGTAGTAATCGACAGTATAGCAATCAGCCCCAGCATTTT. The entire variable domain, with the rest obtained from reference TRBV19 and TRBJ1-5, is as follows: DGGITQSPKYLFRKEGQNVTLSCEQNLNHDAMYWYRQDPGQGLRLIYYSQIVNDFQKGDIAEGYSVSREKKESFPLTVTSAQKNPTAFYLCASSNRQYSNQPQHFGDGTRLSIL.